The 24 T cell receptor beta chains below were found in one sample sequenced in a study of spatial heterogeneity in lung cancer. Each CDR3 protein is one row after TCRdb ran MiXCR on the 5' RACE reads. The sample shows around 11,000 distinct CDR3 sequences, about 6% of them seen only once. As to time point: sample taken at primary tumor resection. Source: PBMCs, taken at surgery. All receptors come from a male donor with early-stage non-small cell lung cancer.

This clonotype was counted many times. The chain couples TRBV4-3 to TRBJ1-5; 7 bases fit TRBD1. Unmatched junction bases numbered 5, after V lost 0 bases and J lost 0 bases. This CDR3 has 17 amino acids. The V gene's germline CDR1 is LGHNA and CDR2 YSLEER. This CDR3 is CASSQDPNRGSNQPQHF. The CDR3 DNA reads as TGCGCCAGCAGCCAAGACCCTAACAGGGGTAGCAATCAGCCCCAGCATTTT.

Many counts were recorded for this clonotype. The chain carries TRBV6-2 or TRBV6-3 and TRBJ1-6, with D uncertain. Trimming took 0 bases from V and 6 from J, leaving 6 bases between them. The CDR3 consists of 14 residues. Per germline, CDR1 MNHEY and CDR2 SVGEGT. The CDR3 DNA follows: TGTGCCAGCAGTTACTCCACCAGTAATTCACCCCTCCACTTT. This encodes CASSYSTSNSPLHF.

By its share, this clonotype is medium-sized. J is TRBJ2-2 and V is TRBV6-1; no clear D gene. The length of the CDR3 is 16 residues. V was pared by 4 bases and J by 6 bases, with 18 bases between. Germline V gene sequence: CDR1 MNHNS, CDR2 SASEGT. The CDR3 protein is CASSALRFDTPGELFF. The CDR3 region has the DNA TGTGCCAGCAGTGCCCTTAGGTTCGACACCCCCGGGGAGCTGTTTTTT.

This clonotype occurred a few times. The chain has TRBV10-2 and TRBJ2-2; D could derive from TRBD1 or TRBD2 (5 bases each). The CDR3 contains 13 residues. With 11 bases removed from V and 5 bases from J, the gap between germline ends came to 15 bases. Per germline, CDR1 WSHSY and CDR2 SAAADI. CDR3 nucleotides: TGCGCCGACAGCCTATCGGGAACCGGGGAGCTGTTTTTT. As protein: CADSLSGTGELFF.

By sample fraction, this clonotype is medium-sized. This sequence joins TRBV29-1 and TRBJ2-3; TRBD2 matches 7 bases. CDR1 is SQVTM and CDR2 is ANQGSEA in the germline V gene. The ends lost 7 bases at V and 1 base at J; junction bases unmatched: 2. The CDR3 is made up of 12 amino acids. The CDR3 nucleotides read TGCAGCGCGGCGGGAGGCACAGATACGCAGTATTTT. Protein: CSAAGGTDTQYF.

The rearrangement joins TRBV5-6 to TRBJ2-6; D may be TRBD1 (5 bases). Between the trimmed V and J ends, which lost 1 base and 3 bases, there was a span of 14 bases. There are 17 residues in the CDR3. The V gene's germline CDR1 is SGHDT and CDR2 YYEEEE. The CDR3 region has the DNA TGTGCCAGCAGCTTGTCGCAGGGCTTCGGTGGGGCCAACGTCCTGACTTTC. It translates to CASSLSQGFGGANVLTF.

Many counts were recorded for this clonotype. One end of the junction fails to match germline, which may point to a read error. As DNA, the CDR3 is TGTGCCAGCAGTTCATCCGGGACTAGCTACAGTGAGCAGTTCTTC. Residues: CASSSSGTSYSEQFF. The genes are TRBV28 and TRBJ2-1; 9 bases fit TRBD2. There are 15 residues in the CDR3. Germline CDR1 MDHEN, CDR2 SYDVKM.

In its sample, this clonotype ranks as medium-sized. The chain combines TRBV6-5 with TRBJ2-7; tentatively, D is TRBD2 (5 bases). Germline V gives CDR1 MNHEY, CDR2 SVGAGI. V was cut by 0 bases and J by 5 bases, with 8 bases left in between. The length of the CDR3 is 13 residues. DNA for the CDR3: TGTGCCAGCAGTTACTCGAACGGGGACGAGCAGTACTTC. Translation: CASSYSNGDEQYF.

This clonotype was picked up a small number of times. This sequence joins TRBV30 and TRBJ2-1; 11 nucleotides agree with TRBD1. Germline V gene data show CDR1 as GTSNPN and CDR2 as SVGIG (reference sequence). CDR3 size: 13 residues. The trim removed 6 bases at V and 7 bases at J, leaving 5 bases unmatched. CDR3 amino acids: CACDRDRGNEQFF. For the CDR3, the DNA is TGTGCCTGTGACCGGGACAGGGGGAATGAGCAGTTCTTC.

This clonotype was counted at least ten times. V gene TRBV14 combines with J gene TRBJ2-1, with D perhaps TRBD2 (5 bases). The V and J ends lost 4 bases and 7 bases respectively, with 5 bases between them. This CDR3 comprises 11 residues. CDR1 SGHDN and CDR2 FVKESK come from the germline V gene. The CDR3 nucleotides are TGTGCCAGCAGCCCGGGGAATGAGCAGTTCTTC. Protein sequence: CASSPGNEQFF. The variable domain in full, with the rest retrieved from reference TRBV14 and TRBJ2-1, is EAGVTQFPSHSVIEKGQTVTLRCDPISGHDNLYWYRRVMGKEIKFLLHFVKESKQDESGMPNNRFLAERTGGTYSTLKVQPAELEDSGVYFCASSPGNEQFFGPGTRLTVL.

The chain combines TRBV6-1 with TRBJ1-3; tentative D call: TRBD1 (5 bases). Trimming took 1 base from V and 4 from J, leaving 14 bases between them. The CDR3 extends over 16 amino acids. Germline CDR1 reads MNHNS; CDR2 reads SASEGT. CDR3 sequence reads: CASSEGEGTGGNTIYF. CDR3 coding DNA: TGTGCCAGCAGTGAAGGGGAAGGGACGGGAGGAAACACCATATATTTT.

The chain has TRBV6-1 and TRBJ2-3; no definite D call. Trimming removed 3 bases at V and 0 bases at J, with 10 bases between. The CDR3 length is 15 residues. Germline loops: CDR1 MNHNS, CDR2 SASEGT. DNA of the CDR3: TGTGCCAGCAGTGAGTTTATGATTAGCACAGATACGCAGTATTTT. Translation: CASSEFMISTDTQYF.

The CDR3: CASSEVAGSYNEQFF. In DNA form, the CDR3 reads TGTGCCAGCAGTGAAGTAGCGGGCTCCTACAATGAGCAGTTCTTC. This chain connects TRBV6-1 to TRBJ2-1, with 7 nucleotides matching TRBD2. V trimming: 1 base; J trimming: 0 bases; junction bases outside the gene matches: 0. CDR1 and CDR2 from the germline V gene are MNHNS and SASEGT. The CDR3 runs to 15 residues.

This clonotype was observed many times. V usage is TRBV2 and J usage is TRBJ1-6; 7 positions match TRBD1. Germline V gives CDR1 SNHLY, CDR2 FYNNEI. Trimming took 5 bases from V and 7 from J; bases not matched to a gene: 8. The CDR3 spans 15 residues. This CDR3 reads CASSPSQGTNSPLHF. CDR3 bases: TGTGCCAGCAGTCCATCACAGGGGACCAATTCACCCCTCCACTTT.

The chain links TRBV7-2 to TRBJ2-2; no definite D call. Germline values: CDR1 SGHTA, CDR2 FQGNSA. The CDR3 sequence is 13 residues long. Trimming stripped 2 bases from V and 4 bases from J, with 5 bases between. This CDR3 is CASSLILTGELFF. CDR3 in DNA: TGTGCCAGCAGCTTAATCCTCACCGGGGAGCTGTTTTTT.

This clonotype was seen ten or more times. This CDR3 reads CSAREGGTAKNTEAFF. The DNA of the CDR3 is TGCAGTGCTAGAGAAGGAGGGACAGCGAAGAACACTGAAGCTTTCTTT. V gene TRBV20-1 combines with J gene TRBJ1-1; 7 positions match TRBD1. V shed 0 bases and J 1 base; nucleotides not matched to a gene: 8. The CDR3 is 16 residues long. Germline CDR1 DFQATT, CDR2 SNEGSKA (reference sequence).

This clonotype was counted only a few times. The J gene is TRBJ1-5, the V gene TRBV15; D ambiguous. The germline CDR1 and CDR2 sequences are LNHNV and YYDKDF (reference sequence). The CDR3 loop spans 11 amino acids. The ends were cut back, 0 bases at V and 11 bases at J, with 5 bases in the middle. Written as DNA, the CDR3 is TGTGCCACCAGCAGAGATCGCACCCAGCATTTT. Translating gives CATSRDRTQHF.

V gene TRBV10-3 combines with J gene TRBJ1-1; D is unresolved. Germline assignment: CDR1 ENHRY and CDR2 SYGVKD. This CDR3 region has 14 residues. With 0 bases removed from V and 6 bases from J, the gap between germline ends came to 11 bases. The CDR3, as DNA: TGTGCCATCAGTGAGTCGGGTGACATAGCTGAAGCTTTCTTT. It translates to CAISESGDIAEAFF.

There are many counts of this clonotype. The chain recombines TRBV28 with TRBJ2-6; D is ambiguous. Trimming took 7 bases from V and 0 from J, leaving 4 bases between them. Germline assignment: CDR1 MDHEN and CDR2 SYDVKM. The CDR3 has 13 amino acids. CDR3 bases: TGTGCCAGCAAAGACTCTGGGGCCAACGTCCTGACTTTC. Translated, it gives CASKDSGANVLTF. The whole variable domain, remainder taken from reference TRBV28 and TRBJ2-6, is DVKVTQSSRYLVKRTGEKVFLECVQDMDHENMFWYRQDPGLGLRLIYFSYDVKMKEKGDIPEGYSVSREKKERFSLILESASTNQTSMYLCASKDSGANVLTFGAGSRLTVL.

The chain combines TRBV12-3 or TRBV12-4 with TRBJ1-5; D is unresolved. This CDR3 has 13 amino acids. The V end lost 1 base, the J end lost 5 bases, and 6 bases lay between the germline ends. CDR3 nucleotide sequence: TGTGCCAGCAGTTTAGGGCCGTATCAGCCCCAGCATTTT. Translated: CASSLGPYQPQHF.

The rearrangement uses TRBV12-3 or TRBV12-4 and TRBJ2-3; TRBD2 aligns across 10 bases. The CDR3 is 13 amino acids. V gave up 8 bases and J gave up 2 bases; unmatched junction bases: 1. The CDR3 protein is CASLAGVTDTQYF. CDR3 coding DNA: TGTGCCAGCCTAGCGGGGGTCACAGATACGCAGTATTTT.

By sample share, this clonotype is medium-sized. The J gene is TRBJ1-2, the V gene TRBV29-1, with 7 bases lining up with TRBD1. This CDR3 contains 12 residues. The germline V gene has CDR1 SQVTM and CDR2 ANQGSEA. The V gene end was trimmed by 7 bases and the J gene end by 7 bases; junction bases not matched to a gene: 9. This CDR3 reads CSALRGRSGYTF. In nucleotides, the CDR3 is TGCAGCGCTTTAAGGGGGCGAAGTGGCTACACCTTC.

This clonotype has a count of ten or more. The chain employs TRBV7-9 and TRBJ1-1; D unresolved. Germline lookup yields CDR1 SEHNR and CDR2 FQNEAQ (reference sequence). V was cut by 3 bases and J by 0 bases, with 14 bases left in between. The CDR3 spans 16 residues. The CDR3 nucleotides are TGTGCCAGCAGCTTCTCCCCCTGGTCCTTGAACACTGAAGCTTTCTTT. This gives the protein CASSFSPWSLNTEAFF.

This clonotype qualifies as medium-sized. The chain combines TRBV12-5 with TRBJ2-7, with D perhaps matching TRBD1 (5 bases). Germline values: CDR1 LGHNT, CDR2 FRNRAP. V dropped 4 bases and J dropped 6 bases, with 7 bases sitting between them. The CDR3 totals 11 residues. DNA of the CDR3: TGTGCTAGTGGTTCAGGGCCCGAGCAGTACTTC. Amino acid sequence: CASGSGPEQYF.